Sequencing of this T cell receptor beta chain was carried out in a study of control samples from healthy donors and cancer patients (dated by TCRdb to the early 2020s). About this clone: The antigen it recognizes is unknown. Base qualities are missing; no much larger clone stands one base away.

Per the germline V gene, SGDLS is the CDR1 and YYNGEE is the CDR2. The CDR3 contains 15 residues, cysteine and phenylalanine counted. Only the CDR3 DNA is retained, 45 bases long and in frame from the first base. Trimming takes 4 bases from V and 3 bases from J, and the germline ends sit 16 bases apart. The receptor library was made with the immunoSEQ multiplex PCR assay. TCRdb's version of the immuneACCESS table is confined to in-frame rearrangements and falls short of the full clone set. An unresolved V gene accounts for under half of the shortfall where checked; the remainder is of unknown origin. This sample holds some 130,000 clones; over 85% were observed only once. Of the sample, roughly 4% falls within the top ten clones.

Sequenced: blood. Here the chain combines TRBV9 and TRBJ2-5; TRBD2 is perhaps the D gene, given 6 matching bases. This receptor was identified in a man younger than 45 in good health. Here the CDR3 is given as CASSRRPGVKETQYF. The DNA is TGTGCCAGCAGCCGACGTCCGGGGGTAAAAGAGACCCAGTACTTC. The variable domain in full, with residues beyond the CDR3 obtained from the reference TRBV9 and TRBJ2-5 genes, is DSGVTQTPKHLITATGQRVTLRCSPRSGDLSVYWYQQSLDQGLQFLIQYYNGEERAKGNILERFSAQQFPDLHSELNLSSLELGDSALYFCASSRRPGVKETQYFGPGTRLLVL.